Listed below are T cell receptor beta chains from one sample, sequenced in a study of molecular identifiers for immune sequencing clone quantification. One entry per CDR3 protein results from TCRdb running MiXCR on the PCR reads. This table has some 100,000 distinct CDR3 sequences, about 35% appearing once. Sample: naive CD8+ T cells from blood, with Jurkat cell RNA spiked in. The receptors come from a human donor in good health. Some libraries in this study had Jurkat cell RNA spiked in. The CDR3 runs from the conserved cysteine through the conserved F or W.

j_call v_call cdr3_aa
TRBJ1-1 TRBV19 CASSIHNGGEAFF
TRBJ1-1 TRBV12-3/TRBV12-4 CASSSHIGTLNTEAFF
TRBJ1-5 TRBV6-2/TRBV6-3 CASTDSLVEPQHF
TRBJ2-6 TRBV6-5 CASSYKPVTISGANVLTF
TRBJ2-6 TRBV28 CASSFFPDRPISSGANVLTF
TRBJ1-5 TRBV20-1 CSATLPGAWTSQPQHF
TRBJ1-2 TRBV5-1 CASRALYGYTF
TRBJ2-3 TRBV20-1 CSAGRTDTDTQYF
TRBJ1-5 TRBV4-1 CASSLDGQGRQPQHF
TRBJ2-7 TRBV14 CASSQSHAGIYSYEQYF
TRBJ2-1 TRBV7-9 CASSSPGTLAANEQFF
TRBJ2-3 TRBV6-5 CASRQGQGRPDTQYF
TRBJ2-7 TRBV28 CASSRRGFYEQYF
TRBJ2-7 TRBV14 CASSQAYEQYF
TRBJ2-1 TRBV20-1 CSARDWLAYNEQFF
TRBJ2-2 TRBV11-3 CASSPYNTGELFF
TRBJ2-5 TRBV2 CASRETGWETQYF
TRBJ2-7 TRBV7-2 CASSSTTPSYEQYF
TRBJ2-7 TRBV11-2 CASYGGDRGYEQYF
TRBJ2-3 TRBV28 CASRSAGGPGQVDTQYF